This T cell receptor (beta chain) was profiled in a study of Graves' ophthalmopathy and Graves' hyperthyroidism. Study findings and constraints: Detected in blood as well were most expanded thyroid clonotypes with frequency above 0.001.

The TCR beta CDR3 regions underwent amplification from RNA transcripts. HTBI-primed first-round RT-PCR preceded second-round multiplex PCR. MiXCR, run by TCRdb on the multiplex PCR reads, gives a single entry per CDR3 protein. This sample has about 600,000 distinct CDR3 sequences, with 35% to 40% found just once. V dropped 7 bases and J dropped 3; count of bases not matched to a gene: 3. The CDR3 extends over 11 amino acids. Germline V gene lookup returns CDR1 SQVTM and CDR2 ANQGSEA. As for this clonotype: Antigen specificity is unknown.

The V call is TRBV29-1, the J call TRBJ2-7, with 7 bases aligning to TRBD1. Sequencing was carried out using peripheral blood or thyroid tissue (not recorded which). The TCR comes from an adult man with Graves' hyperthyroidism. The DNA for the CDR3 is TGCAGCGCTAGGACAGGCTACGAGCAGTACTTC. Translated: CSARTGYEQYF.